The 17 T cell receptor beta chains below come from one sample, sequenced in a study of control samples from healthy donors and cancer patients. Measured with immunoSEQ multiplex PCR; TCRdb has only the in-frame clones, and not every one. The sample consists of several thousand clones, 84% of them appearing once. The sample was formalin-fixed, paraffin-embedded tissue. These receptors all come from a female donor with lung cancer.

In DNA form, the CDR3 reads TGTGCCACCAGTGATCCCCCCACTAGCCCAAGCACAGATACGCAGTATTTT. Amino acids: CATSDPPTSPSTDTQYF. The V gene is TRBV24-1, the J gene TRBJ2-3, with D possibly being TRBD2 (6 bases). The V end was cut by 3 bases, the J end by 0 bases, with 15 bases between. Germline CDR1 KGHDR, CDR2 SFDVKD. CDR3 length equals 17 residues.

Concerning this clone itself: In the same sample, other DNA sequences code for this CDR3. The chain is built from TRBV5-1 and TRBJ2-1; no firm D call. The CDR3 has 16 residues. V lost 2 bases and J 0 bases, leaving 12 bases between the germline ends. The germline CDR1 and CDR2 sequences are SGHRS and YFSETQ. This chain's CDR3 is CASSLLGSPSYNEQFF. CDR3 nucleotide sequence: TGCGCCAGCAGCTTATTGGGCTCCCCCTCCTACAATGAGCAGTTCTTC.

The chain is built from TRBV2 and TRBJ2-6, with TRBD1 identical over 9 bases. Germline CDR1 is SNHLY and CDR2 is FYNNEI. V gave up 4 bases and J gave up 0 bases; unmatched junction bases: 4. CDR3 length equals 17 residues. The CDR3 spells CASSGLDRGSGANVLTF. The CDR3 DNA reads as TGTGCCAGCAGTGGGTTGGACAGGGGCTCTGGGGCCAACGTCCTGACTTTC. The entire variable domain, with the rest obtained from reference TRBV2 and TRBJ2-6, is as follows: EPEVTQTPSHQVTQMGQEVILRCVPISNHLYFYWYRQILGQKVEFLVSFYNNEISEKSEIFDDQFSVERPDGSNFTLKIRSTKLEDSAMYFCASSGLDRGSGANVLTFGAGSRLTVL.

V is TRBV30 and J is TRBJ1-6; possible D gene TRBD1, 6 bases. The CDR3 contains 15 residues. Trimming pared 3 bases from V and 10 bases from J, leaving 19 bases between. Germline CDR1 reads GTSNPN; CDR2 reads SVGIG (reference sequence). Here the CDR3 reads CAWRNRQGQGSPLHF. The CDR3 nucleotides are TGTGCCTGGAGAAATCGGCAGGGACAAGGGTCACCCCTCCACTTT.

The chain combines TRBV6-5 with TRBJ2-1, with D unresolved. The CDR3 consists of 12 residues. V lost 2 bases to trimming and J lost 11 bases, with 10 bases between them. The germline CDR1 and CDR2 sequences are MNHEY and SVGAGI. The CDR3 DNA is TGTGCCAGCAGTTACGACTCCCTGAAGCAGTTCTTC. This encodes CASSYDSLKQFF.

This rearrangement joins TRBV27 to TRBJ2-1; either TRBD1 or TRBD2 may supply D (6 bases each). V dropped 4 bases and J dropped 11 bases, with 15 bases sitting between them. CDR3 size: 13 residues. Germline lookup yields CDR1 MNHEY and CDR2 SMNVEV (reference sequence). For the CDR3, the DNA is TGTGCCAGCAGTTCGGGACGGGGGCGTAAGCAGTTCTTC. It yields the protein CASSSGRGRKQFF.

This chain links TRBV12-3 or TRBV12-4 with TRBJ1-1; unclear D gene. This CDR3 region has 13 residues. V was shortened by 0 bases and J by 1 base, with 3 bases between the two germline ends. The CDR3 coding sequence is TGTGCCAGCAGTTTAGCGGCGAACACTGAAGCTTTCTTT. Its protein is CASSLAANTEAFF.

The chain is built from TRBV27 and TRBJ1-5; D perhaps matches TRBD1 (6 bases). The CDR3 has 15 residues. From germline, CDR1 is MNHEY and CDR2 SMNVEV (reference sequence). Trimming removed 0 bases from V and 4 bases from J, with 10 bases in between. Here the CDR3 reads CASSLSGGGNQPQHF. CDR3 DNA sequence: TGTGCCAGCAGTTTATCAGGGGGAGGAAATCAGCCCCAGCATTTT.

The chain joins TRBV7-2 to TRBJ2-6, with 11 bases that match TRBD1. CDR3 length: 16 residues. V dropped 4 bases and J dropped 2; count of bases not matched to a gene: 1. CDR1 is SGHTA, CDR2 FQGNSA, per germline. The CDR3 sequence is CASSWDRGTGANVLTF. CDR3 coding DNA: TGTGCCAGCAGCTGGGACAGGGGGACTGGGGCCAACGTCCTGACTTTC.

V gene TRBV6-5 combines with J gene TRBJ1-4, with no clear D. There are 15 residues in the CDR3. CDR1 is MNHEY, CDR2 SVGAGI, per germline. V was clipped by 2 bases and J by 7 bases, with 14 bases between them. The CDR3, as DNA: TGTGCCAGCAGTTACACATGGACCTCGATTGAAAAACTGTTTTTT. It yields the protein CASSYTWTSIEKLFF.

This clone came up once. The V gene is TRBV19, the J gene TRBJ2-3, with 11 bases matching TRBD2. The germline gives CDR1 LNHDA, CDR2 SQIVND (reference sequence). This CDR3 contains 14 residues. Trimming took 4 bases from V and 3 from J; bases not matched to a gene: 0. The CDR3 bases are TGTGCCAGTAGTAGGACTAGCGGGACAGATACGCAGTATTTT. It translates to CASSRTSGTDTQYF.

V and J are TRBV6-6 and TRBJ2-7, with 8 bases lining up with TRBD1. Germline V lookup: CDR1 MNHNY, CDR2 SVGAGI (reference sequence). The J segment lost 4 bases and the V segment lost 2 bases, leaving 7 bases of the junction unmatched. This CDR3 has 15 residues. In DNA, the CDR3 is TGTGCCAGCAGTTACGCCTCCGACAGGGGTTACGAGCAGTACTTC. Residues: CASSYASDRGYEQYF.

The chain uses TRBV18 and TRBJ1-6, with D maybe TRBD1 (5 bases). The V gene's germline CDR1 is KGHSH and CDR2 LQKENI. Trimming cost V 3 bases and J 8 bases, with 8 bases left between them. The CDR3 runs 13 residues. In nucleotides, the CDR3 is TGTGCCAGCTCACCGCTGGGGGATTCACCCCTCCACTTT. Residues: CASSPLGDSPLHF. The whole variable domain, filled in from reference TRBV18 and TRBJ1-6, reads NAGVMQNPRHLVRRRGQEARLRCSPMKGHSHVYWYRQLPEEGLKFMVYLQKENIIDESGMPKERFSAEFPKEGPSILRIQQVVRGDSAAYFCASSPLGDSPLHFGNGTRLTVT.

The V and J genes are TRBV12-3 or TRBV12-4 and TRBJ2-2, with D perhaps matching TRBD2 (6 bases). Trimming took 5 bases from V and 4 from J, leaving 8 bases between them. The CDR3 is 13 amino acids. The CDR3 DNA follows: TGTGCCAGCAGTCTGACTAGCACCGGGGAGCTGTTTTTT. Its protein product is CASSLTSTGELFF.

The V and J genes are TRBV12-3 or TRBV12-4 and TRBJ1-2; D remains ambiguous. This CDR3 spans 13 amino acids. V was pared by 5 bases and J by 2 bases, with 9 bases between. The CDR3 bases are TGTGCCAGCAGTCCCGACATGAACTATGGCTACACCTTC. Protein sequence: CASSPDMNYGYTF.

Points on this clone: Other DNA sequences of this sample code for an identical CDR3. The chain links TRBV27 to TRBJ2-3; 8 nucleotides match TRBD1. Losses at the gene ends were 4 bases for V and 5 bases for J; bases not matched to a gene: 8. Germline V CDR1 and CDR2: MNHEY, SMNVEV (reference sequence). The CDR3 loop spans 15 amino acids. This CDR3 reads CASSYRGMGVDTQYF. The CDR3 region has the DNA TGTGCCAGCAGTTACAGGGGGATGGGAGTAGATACGCAGTATTTT.

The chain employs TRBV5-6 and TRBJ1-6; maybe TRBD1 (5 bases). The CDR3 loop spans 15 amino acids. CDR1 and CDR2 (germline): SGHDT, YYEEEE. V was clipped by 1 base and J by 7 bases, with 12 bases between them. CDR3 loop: CASSLTSRENSPLHF. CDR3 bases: TGTGCCAGCAGCTTGACGAGCAGGGAAAATTCACCCCTCCACTTT.